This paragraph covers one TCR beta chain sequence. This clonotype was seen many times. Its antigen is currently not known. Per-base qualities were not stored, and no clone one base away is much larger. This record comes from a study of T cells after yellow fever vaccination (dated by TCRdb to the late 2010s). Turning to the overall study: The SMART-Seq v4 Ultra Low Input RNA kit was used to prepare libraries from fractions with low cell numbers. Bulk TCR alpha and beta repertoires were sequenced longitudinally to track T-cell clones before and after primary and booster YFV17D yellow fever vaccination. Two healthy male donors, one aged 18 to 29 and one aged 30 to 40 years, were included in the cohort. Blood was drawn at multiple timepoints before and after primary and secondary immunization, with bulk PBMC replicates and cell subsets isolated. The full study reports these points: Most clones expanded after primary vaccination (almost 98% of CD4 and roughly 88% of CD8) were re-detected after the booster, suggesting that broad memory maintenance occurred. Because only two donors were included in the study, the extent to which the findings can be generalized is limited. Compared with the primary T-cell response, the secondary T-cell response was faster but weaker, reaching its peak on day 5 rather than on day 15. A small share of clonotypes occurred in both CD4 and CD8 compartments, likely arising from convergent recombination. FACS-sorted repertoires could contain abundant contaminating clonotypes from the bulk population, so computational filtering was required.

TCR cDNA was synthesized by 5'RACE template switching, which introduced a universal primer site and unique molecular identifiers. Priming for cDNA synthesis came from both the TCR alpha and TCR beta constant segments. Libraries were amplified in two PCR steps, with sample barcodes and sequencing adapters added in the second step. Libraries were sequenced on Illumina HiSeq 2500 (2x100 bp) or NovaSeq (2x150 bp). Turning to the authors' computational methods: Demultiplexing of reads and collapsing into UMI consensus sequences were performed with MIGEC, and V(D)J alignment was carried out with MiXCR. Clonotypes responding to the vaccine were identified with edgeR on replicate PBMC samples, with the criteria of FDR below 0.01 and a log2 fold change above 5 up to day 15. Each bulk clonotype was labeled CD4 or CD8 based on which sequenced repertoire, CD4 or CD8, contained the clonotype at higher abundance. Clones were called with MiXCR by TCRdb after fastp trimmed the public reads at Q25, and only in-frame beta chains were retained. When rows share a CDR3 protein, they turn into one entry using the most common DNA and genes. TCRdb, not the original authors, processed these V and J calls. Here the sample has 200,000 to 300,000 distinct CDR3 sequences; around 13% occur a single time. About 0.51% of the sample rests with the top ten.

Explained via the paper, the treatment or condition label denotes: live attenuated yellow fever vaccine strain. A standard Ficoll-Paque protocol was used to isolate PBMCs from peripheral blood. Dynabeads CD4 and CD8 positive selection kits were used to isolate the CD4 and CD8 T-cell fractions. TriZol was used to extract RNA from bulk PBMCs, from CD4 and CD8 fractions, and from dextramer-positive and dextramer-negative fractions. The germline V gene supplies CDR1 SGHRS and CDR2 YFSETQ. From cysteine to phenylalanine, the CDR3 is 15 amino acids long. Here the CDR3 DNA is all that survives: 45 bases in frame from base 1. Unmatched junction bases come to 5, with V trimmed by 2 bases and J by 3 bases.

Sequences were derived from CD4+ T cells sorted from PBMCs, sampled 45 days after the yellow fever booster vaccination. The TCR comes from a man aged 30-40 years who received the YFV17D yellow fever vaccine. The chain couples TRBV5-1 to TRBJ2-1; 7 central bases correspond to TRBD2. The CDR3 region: CASSLELADYNEQFF. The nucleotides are TGCGCCAGCAGCTTAGAGCTAGCGGACTACAATGAGCAGTTCTTC.